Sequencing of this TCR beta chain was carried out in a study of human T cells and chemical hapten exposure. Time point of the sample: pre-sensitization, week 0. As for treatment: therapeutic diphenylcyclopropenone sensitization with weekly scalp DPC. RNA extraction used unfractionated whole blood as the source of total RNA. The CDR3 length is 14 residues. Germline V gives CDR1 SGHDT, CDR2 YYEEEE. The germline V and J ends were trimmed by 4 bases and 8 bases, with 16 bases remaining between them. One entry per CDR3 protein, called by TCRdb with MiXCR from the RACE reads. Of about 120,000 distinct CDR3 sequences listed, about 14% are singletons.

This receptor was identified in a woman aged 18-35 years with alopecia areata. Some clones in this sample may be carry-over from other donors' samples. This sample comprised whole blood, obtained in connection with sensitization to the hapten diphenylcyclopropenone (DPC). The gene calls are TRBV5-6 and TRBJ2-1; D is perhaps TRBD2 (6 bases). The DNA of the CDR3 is TGTGCCAGCAGCCCGGGACTCCTCATGGATGAGCAGTTCTTC. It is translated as CASSPGLLMDEQFF.